Each of the 22 T cell receptor beta chains below was sequenced from the same sample in a study of blood T cell repertoires in COVID-19. This table comes from immunoSEQ multiplex PCR, and its TCRdb copy is limited to in-frame clones, with some not included. The repertoire holds roughly 180,000 clones, 82% seen once, with over 15% in the top ten. Sequenced sample: PBMCs or T cells enriched from blood (not recorded which). The receptors stem from a man between 60 and 75 years old who had recovered from COVID-19.

The chain combines TRBV5-1 with TRBJ2-7; 11 bases are a match to TRBD2. This CDR3 is built from 16 residues. Germline-derived CDR1 and CDR2 are SGHRS and YFSETQ. V was pared by 0 bases and J by 4 bases, with 6 bases of the junction left unmatched. CDR3 sequence (DNA): TGCGCCAGCAGCTTGGGACCCACTAGCGGGGGTTACGAGCAGTACTTC. Translated, it gives CASSLGPTSGGYEQYF.

The gene calls are TRBV18 and TRBJ2-1; 7 bases line up with TRBD1. Trimming cost V 3 bases and J 4 bases; bases outside gene matches: 6. Germline V gene data show CDR1 as KGHSH and CDR2 as LQKENI. CDR3 size: 15 residues. Written as DNA, the CDR3 is TGTGCCAGCTCACCTGGGGACAGATTTTACAATGAGCAGTTCTTC. It yields the protein CASSPGDRFYNEQFF.

The chain recombines TRBV6-4 with TRBJ2-2; D may be TRBD2 (7 bases). The V gene lost 3 bases and the J gene lost 4 bases, with 12 bases spanning the gap. This CDR3 spans 15 amino acids. Germline V gene sequence: CDR1 MRHNA, CDR2 SNTAGT. CDR3 region: CASSDTGGATGELFF. In DNA, the CDR3 is TGTGCCAGCAGTGATACGGGGGGCGCCACCGGGGAGCTGTTTTTT.

V usage is TRBV30 and J usage is TRBJ1-1, with TRBD1 matching over 7 bases. Trimming cost V 4 bases and J 4 bases; bases outside gene matches: 6. This CDR3 has 13 residues. From germline, CDR1 is GTSNPN and CDR2 SVGIG (reference sequence). The CDR3 coding sequence is TGTGCCTGGAAGGGACAGTTGGTCACTGAAGCTTTCTTT. This gives the protein CAWKGQLVTEAFF.

The chain joins TRBV5-1 to TRBJ1-6; 9 nucleotides line up with TRBD1. V lost 5 bases, J lost 8 bases, and 8 bases stayed unmatched. The CDR3 runs to 15 residues. Germline lookup yields CDR1 SGHRS and CDR2 YFSETQ. CDR3 in amino acids: CASRYGTGIDSPLHF. The CDR3, as DNA: TGCGCCAGCAGGTATGGGACAGGGATCGATTCACCCCTCCACTTT.

The chain uses TRBV20-1 and TRBJ1-5; D unclear. Trimming took off 3 bases at V and 3 bases at J, with 15 bases between the two ends. Germline CDR1 and CDR2: DFQATT and SNEGSKA (reference sequence). This CDR3 is built from 15 residues. The CDR3 nucleotides read TGCAGTGCTAGTTACGATGTGGAGGTCAATCAGCCCCAGCATTTT. Residues: CSASYDVEVNQPQHF.

The CDR3 coding sequence is TGCGCCAGCAGCTTGGCGGGACAGGTCGGTGGCTACACCTTC. It specifies CASSLAGQVGGYTF. The chain joins TRBV5-1 to TRBJ1-2, with 8 bases aligning to TRBD1. The germline V gene encodes CDR1 SGHRS and CDR2 YFSETQ. Losses at the gene ends were 0 bases for V and 7 bases for J; bases not matched to a gene: 5. The length of the CDR3 is 14 residues. The whole variable domain, filled in from reference TRBV5-1 and TRBJ1-2, reads KAGVTQTPRYLIKTRGQQVTLSCSPISGHRSVSWYQQTPGQGLQFLFEYFSETQRNKGNFPGRFSGRQFSNSRSEMNVSTLELGDSALYLCASSLAGQVGGYTFGSGTRLTVV.

In DNA, the CDR3 is TGTGCCAGCAGTTTAGGCACCTACGAGCAGTACTTC. Residues: CASSLGTYEQYF. This chain uses TRBV28 with TRBJ2-7; D is uncertain. The germline V gene encodes CDR1 MDHEN and CDR2 SYDVKM. The CDR3 loop spans 12 amino acids. Trimming removed 2 bases from V and 2 bases from J, with 4 bases in between.

This chain links TRBV7-3 with TRBJ1-2; 7 bases match TRBD1. This CDR3 has 14 residues. Germline-derived CDR1 and CDR2 are SGHTA and FQGTGA. J gave up 5 bases and V 1 base, and 4 bases lay outside the gene matches. CDR3 in DNA: TGTGCCAGCAGCTTAAGAGGGGGCCTTTATGGCTACACCTTC. Amino acid sequence: CASSLRGGLYGYTF.

Only one count was recorded for this clone. The chain combines TRBV6-5 with TRBJ2-1; D gene ambiguous. The CDR3 totals 15 residues. Trimming took off 2 bases at V and 0 bases at J, with 8 bases between the two ends. Germline assignment: CDR1 MNHEY and CDR2 SVGAGI. The CDR3 coding sequence is TGTGCCAGCAGTTACGGCGGCAGCTCCTACAATGAGCAGTTCTTC. Protein product: CASSYGGSSYNEQFF.

This clone was seen only a few times. The chain uses TRBV7-2 and TRBJ2-1; 9 bases line up with TRBD1. The V and J ends lost 5 bases and 4 bases, in that order; junction bases with no gene match: 9. The CDR3 has 16 amino acids. CDR1 and CDR2 (germline): SGHTA, FQGNSA. CDR3: CASSPRAGTGYNEQFF. The CDR3 coding sequence is TGTGCCAGCAGCCCCCGGGCCGGGACAGGGTACAATGAGCAGTTCTTC.

The genes are TRBV29-1 and TRBJ1-5, with D unclear. Looked up from germline, CDR1 is SQVTM and CDR2 is ANQGSEA. CDR3 length: 12 amino acids. V was pared by 6 bases and J by 9 bases, with 15 bases between. The CDR3: CSVRDPDRPQHF. CDR3 in DNA: TGCAGCGTCCGGGATCCCGATCGGCCCCAGCATTTT.

The gene calls are TRBV27 and TRBJ2-1; D gene ambiguous. The CDR3 consists of 14 residues. Germline CDR1 reads MNHEY; CDR2 reads SMNVEV (reference sequence). The V end lost 8 bases, the J end lost 2 bases, and 13 bases lay between the germline ends. The CDR3 DNA follows: TGTGCCAGCCGTTCAGGTCACACCTACAATGAGCAGTTCTTC. It encodes CASRSGHTYNEQFF.

This chain joins TRBV7-2 and TRBJ2-7, with 7 bases aligning to TRBD2. V gave up 2 bases and J gave up 4 bases; unmatched junction bases: 8. The CDR3 is made up of 15 amino acids. From germline, CDR1 is SGHTA and CDR2 FQGNSA. CDR3 coding DNA: TGTGCCAGCAGCTTAACCCTAAGCGGGGCATACGAGCAGTACTTC. Translated: CASSLTLSGAYEQYF.

The chain employs TRBV5-5 and TRBJ1-5, with TRBD1 as a possible D gene (5 bases). Trimming took 1 base from V and 5 from J, leaving 16 bases between them. This CDR3 is 16 amino acids long. CDR1 and CDR2 (germline): SGHKS, YYEKEE (reference sequence). CDR3 protein: CASSLFQGKNHQPQHF. The CDR3 DNA sequence: TGTGCCAGCAGCTTGTTCCAGGGCAAGAACCATCAGCCCCAGCATTTT.

This chain connects TRBV15 to TRBJ2-7; 7 positions agree with TRBD2. The CDR3 covers 13 residues. Losses at the gene ends were 8 bases for V and 2 bases for J; bases not matched to a gene: 6. CDR1 and CDR2 (germline): LNHNV, YYDKDF (reference sequence). The CDR3 region has the DNA TGTGCCACCCGTATCGCGGGGGCCTACGAGCAGTACTTC. It encodes CATRIAGAYEQYF.

The chain recombines TRBV28 with TRBJ1-6, with D hard to call. Germline V lookup: CDR1 MDHEN, CDR2 SYDVKM. The CDR3 sequence is 11 residues long. With 4 bases removed from V and 10 bases from J, the gap between germline ends came to 5 bases. Written as DNA, the CDR3 is TGTGCCAGCAGTTCCGGGTCACCCCTCCACTTT. As protein: CASSSGSPLHF. Full variable domain (remainder filled in from reference TRBV28 and TRBJ1-6): DVKVTQSSRYLVKRTGEKVFLECVQDMDHENMFWYRQDPGLGLRLIYFSYDVKMKEKGDIPEGYSVSREKKERFSLILESASTNQTSMYLCASSSGSPLHFGNGTRLTVT.

The rearrangement joins TRBV11-2 to TRBJ1-1, with D perhaps matching TRBD1 (6 bases). The ends were cut back, 2 bases at V and 3 bases at J, with 16 bases in the middle. Germline V gene sequence: CDR1 SGHAT, CDR2 FQNNGV. The CDR3 spans 16 residues. This CDR3 reads CASSLILLGADTEAFF. CDR3 DNA: TGTGCCAGCAGCTTAATTTTGTTGGGGGCGGACACTGAAGCTTTCTTT.

This rearrangement joins TRBV7-8 to TRBJ1-1; 7 nucleotides line up with TRBD1. Per germline, CDR1 SGHVS and CDR2 FQNEAQ. The V segment lost 1 base and the J segment 8 bases; nucleotides outside the gene matches: 13. The CDR3 runs to 16 residues. The chain's CDR3 is CASSLVVPQGTQEAFF. The CDR3 region has the DNA TGTGCCAGCAGCTTAGTAGTCCCACAGGGGACTCAAGAAGCTTTCTTT.

V and J are TRBV5-5 and TRBJ1-6, with 8 nucleotides matching TRBD1. Losses at the gene ends were 4 bases for V and 5 bases for J; bases not matched to a gene: 2. CDR1 SGHKS and CDR2 YYEKEE come from the germline V gene (reference sequence). The CDR3 loop spans 14 amino acids. The CDR3 coding sequence is TGTGCCAGCAGCCAGGGACAGGATAATTCACCCCTCCACTTT. Protein product: CASSQGQDNSPLHF.

This chain joins TRBV7-9 and TRBJ1-6; D uncertain. The CDR3 sequence is 12 residues long. V dropped 0 bases and J dropped 10 bases, with 4 bases sitting between them. Germline V gene lookup returns CDR1 SEHNR and CDR2 FQNEAQ (reference sequence). The CDR3 nucleotides read TGTGCCAGCAGCTTAGCGGGCTCACCCCTCCACTTT. This gives the protein CASSLAGSPLHF.

This chain uses TRBV28 with TRBJ2-5, with 10 bases aligning to TRBD2. The V and J ends lost 2 bases and 2 bases, in that order; junction bases with no gene match: 2. The CDR3 totals 15 residues. The V gene's germline CDR1 is MDHEN and CDR2 SYDVKM. CDR3 amino acids: CASSLLAGEQETQYF. The CDR3 DNA sequence: TGTGCCAGCAGTTTACTAGCGGGAGAACAAGAGACCCAGTACTTC.